This entry is about one T cell receptor beta chain. What it recognizes is unknown. These data are taken from a study of Ad26.COV2.S vaccination and SARS-CoV-2 variants. The treatment is: some 19 received Ad26.COV2.S at low or high dose, single or two shots; about 5 received placebo; per-sample allocation not given. Repertoires come from day 63 after the first vaccine or placebo injection. An adult of 18-55 years in Boston served as donor. The study's findings and limits: The breadth of spike-specific CD8+ and CD4+ T cell responses after vaccination was reportedly substantial. Placebo recipients had lower spike-specific TCR breadth than vaccine recipients. Assessments of TCR breadth and depth may have underestimated the total T cell responses.

The repertoire was sequenced with immunoSEQ multiplex PCR; TCRdb's copy has only in-frame clones and lacks some. Of some 400,000 clones in the sample, 89% were seen once. This sequence originates from a person between 18 and 59 years old who received the Ad26.COV2.S COVID-19 vaccine or a placebo. Source: peripheral blood, taken in a trial of Ad26.COV2.S vaccine versus placebo.

CDR3 in amino acids: CASSVPTGAIYF. The CDR3 DNA follows: TGTGCCAGCAGCGTTCCGACTGGGGCCATATATTTT. J is TRBJ1-3 and V is TRBV9; D is undetermined. Trimming removed 2 bases at V and 11 bases at J, with 11 bases between. The CDR3 runs 12 residues. CDR1 and CDR2 from the germline V gene are SGDLS and YYNGEE.